Listed here are 10 T cell receptor beta chains from one sample, sequenced in a study of blood T cells in healthy people across ages. It was with a sample-barcoded 5' primer and a J-beta primer mix that a second PCR of roughly 7 to 12 cycles was run. MiXCR, run by TCRdb on the 5' RACE reads, gives a single entry per CDR3 protein. This repertoire shows some 700,000 distinct CDR3 sequences, more than 40% found once; its top ten account for 20% to 25%. The material sequenced was blood. All receptors come from a woman in her sixties in good health.

This clonotype was picked up a small number of times. At one end the junction does not follow the germline gene, possibly because of a read error. The CDR3 spells CASSQYSYEQYF. In DNA, the CDR3 is TGTGCCAGCAGTCAATACTCCTACGAGCAGTACTTC. The chain is built from TRBV25-1 and TRBJ2-7; the D is unclear. Germline V gene sequence: CDR1 MGHDK, CDR2 SYGVNS. The CDR3 spans 12 residues.

The chain is built from TRBV4-3 and TRBJ2-2, with a possible D match to TRBD2 (5 bases). Trimming shortened V by 3 bases and J by 7 bases, and 12 bases separated the two germline ends. CDR1 is LGHNA, CDR2 YSLEER, per germline. The CDR3 extends over 14 amino acids. The chain's CDR3 is CASSHPYSGGELFF. CDR3 coding DNA: TGCGCCAGCAGCCATCCTTACAGCGGCGGGGAGCTGTTTTTT.

The chain combines TRBV7-9 with TRBJ2-1; 12 nucleotides line up with TRBD1. CDR3 length: 17 amino acids. Germline assignment: CDR1 SEHNR and CDR2 FQNEAQ (reference sequence). Trimming removed 0 bases from V and 6 bases from J; junction bases left unmatched: 6. The CDR3 DNA is TGTGCCAGCAGCTTAGCCCGGGACAGGGGGCTCTTCAATGAGCAGTTCTTC. Encoded protein: CASSLARDRGLFNEQFF.

The rearrangement links TRBV6-1 to TRBJ2-5, with D maybe TRBD1 (6 bases). Germline CDR1 reads MNHNS; CDR2 reads SASEGT. The CDR3 has 13 residues. Trimming took 6 bases from V and 4 from J, leaving 12 bases between them. CDR3 DNA sequence: TGTGCCAGCAGCGCCGGGACATCAGAGACCCAGTACTTC. Protein product: CASSAGTSETQYF.

V and J are TRBV7-7 and TRBJ2-3; D is unresolved. This CDR3 has 15 residues. CDR1 and CDR2 (germline): SSHAT, FNYEAQ (reference sequence). The ends were cut back, 1 base at V and 6 bases at J, with 14 bases in the middle. The CDR3 DNA is TGTGCCAGCAGCTTAGTGGGCGGCCCTCGGGATACGCAGTATTTT. Amino acids: CASSLVGGPRDTQYF.

This clonotype was detected ten times or more. The chain links TRBV4-1 to TRBJ2-1; weak D call: TRBD2 (6 bases). Trimming stripped 0 bases from V and 6 bases from J, with 18 bases between. Germline lookup yields CDR1 MGHRA and CDR2 YSYEKL. CDR3 length: 17 residues. Here the CDR3 DNA reads TGCGCCAGCAGCCAAGACCGACTAGTCTCCCACCTCAATGAGCAGTTCTTC. Residues: CASSQDRLVSHLNEQFF.

This clonotype was seen only a few times. V usage is TRBV7-2 and J usage is TRBJ2-7; maybe TRBD2 (6 bases). Germline V gene data show CDR1 as SGHTA and CDR2 as FQGNSA. The CDR3 extends over 15 amino acids. Trimming pared 4 bases from V and 6 bases from J, leaving 19 bases between. CDR3 amino acids: CASSSPGLPITEQYF. The CDR3 DNA follows: TGTGCCAGCAGCTCACCGGGACTCCCAATAACCGAGCAGTACTTC.

The chain has TRBV20-1 and TRBJ2-1; 10 bases are a match to TRBD2. Germline CDR1 DFQATT, CDR2 SNEGSKA (reference sequence). The CDR3 is 15 residues long. V lost 3 bases and J lost 7; bases outside the gene matches: 9. CDR3 amino acids: CSARKLAGTSNEQFF. In DNA, the CDR3 is TGCAGTGCTAGGAAACTAGCGGGGACATCTAATGAGCAGTTCTTC.

The chain couples TRBV21-1 to TRBJ2-1; TRBD2, as called in the table, went unchecked against the DNA. TRBV21-1 is a known pseudogene. This CDR3 contains 17 residues. The CDR3 here is CASSKAGDLAVPNEQFF. The CDR3 DNA is TGTGCCAGCAGCAAAGCGGGGGACCTAGCGGTCCCCAATGAGCAGTTCTTC.

This clonotype was seen more than once but under ten times. V is TRBV20-1 and J is TRBJ2-6, with unresolved D. V lost 2 bases and J 4 bases, leaving 12 bases between the germline ends. Germline CDR1 reads DFQATT; CDR2 reads SNEGSKA (reference sequence). The CDR3 consists of 15 residues. CDR3 in amino acids: CSARSRQKGANVLTF. CDR3 in DNA: TGCAGTGCTAGATCTCGGCAGAAAGGGGCCAACGTCCTGACTTTC.